This T cell receptor (beta chain) was sequenced during a study of cytomegalovirus exposure and HLA in healthy donors. General study findings and limits: A later analysis found most CMV-associated TCR beta chains apparently HLA-restricted.

Both 60 Vbeta primers and 13 Jbeta primers went into the PCR. Profiled with immunoSEQ multiplex PCR; TCRdb holds only in-frame clones, not every one. The sample has approximately 190,000 clones; roughly 68% are singletons. A remark on this clone: Antigen specificity is unknown.

Donors were nominally healthy when sampled, though unrecorded immune exposures were likely. The V and J ends lost 7 bases and 3 bases respectively, with 13 bases between them. Germline CDR1 reads MNHNS; CDR2 reads SASEGT. This CDR3 contains 13 residues. This chain links TRBV6-1 with TRBJ2-7; D not certain. Sequenced: PBMCs. The source of this sequence is a man in his forties in good health and CMV-seropositive. Here the CDR3 reads CASTEQLDYEQYF. DNA for the CDR3: TGTGCCAGCACGGAACAGTTAGACTACGAGCAGTACTTC.